The 3 T cell receptor beta chains below all came from one sample that was sequenced in a study of T-cell reconstitution after alpha-beta-depleted transplantation in children. For TCRbeta, the library was prepared with unique molecular identifiers. Via MiXCR, TCRdb re-called the PCR reads, giving one row per CDR3 protein. The sample comprises a few hundred thousand distinct CDR3 sequences, 25% to 30% of which are singletons, and 36% rests with the top ten. The material was PBMCs, obtained before TCRalphabeta/CD19-depleted stem cell transplant. These receptors were collected from a boy in the first two years of life with Wiskott-Aldrich syndrome, due to receive a stem cell transplant.

This clonotype was found a few times. The rearrangement links TRBV20-1 to TRBJ2-3, with no clear D. The length of the CDR3 is 14 residues. The germline CDR1 and CDR2 sequences are DFQATT and SNEGSKA (reference sequence). Trimming left V 4 bases short and J 4 bases short, with 15 bases between. Here the CDR3 DNA reads TGCAGTGCTAAGATATCACCCGACTCAGATACGCAGTATTTT. Amino acid sequence: CSAKISPDSDTQYF.

The chain uses TRBV29-1 and TRBJ2-5; D is unclear. V was cut by 3 bases and J by 0 bases, with 5 bases left in between. Per the germline V gene, CDR1 is SQVTM and CDR2 is ANQGSEA. The CDR3 spans 12 residues. CDR3 DNA: TGCAGCGTTGATTTAGACCAAGAGACCCAGTACTTC. Translated: CSVDLDQETQYF.

This rearrangement joins TRBV18 to TRBJ2-5, with D possibly matching TRBD1 (6 bases). V shed 3 bases and J shed 4 bases, with 15 bases lying between them. There are 15 residues in the CDR3. The germline V gene encodes CDR1 KGHSH and CDR2 LQKENI. In DNA form, the CDR3 reads TGTGCCAGCTCACCGAAACAGGGCCACCGAGAGACCCAGTACTTC. It is translated as CASSPKQGHRETQYF.